A single sample gave rise to the 11 T cell receptor beta chains below, sequenced in a study of blood T cell repertoires in COVID-19. Here immunoSEQ multiplex PCR was the method, and the copy in TCRdb shows in-frame clones only, minus some. The data contain some 210,000 clones, roughly 90% of them singletons. Sequencing input: peripheral blood. The receptors stem from a man aged 55-75 years with COVID-19, enrolled during active disease.

The chain carries TRBV5-5 and TRBJ1-2; no firm D call. V was shortened by 0 bases and J by 3 bases, with 18 bases between the two germline ends. This CDR3 is 17 amino acids long. Germline V CDR1 and CDR2: SGHKS, YYEKEE (reference sequence). CDR3 residues: CASSLDRTNPKHYGYTF. The CDR3 bases are TGTGCCAGCAGCTTGGACCGCACGAATCCCAAGCACTATGGCTACACCTTC.

This clone has only one observation. The rearrangement links TRBV7-9 to TRBJ1-5, with 7 nucleotides matching TRBD1. The CDR3 loop spans 16 amino acids. Germline CDR1 reads SEHNR; CDR2 reads FQNEAQ (reference sequence). Trimming took 1 base from V and 1 from J; bases not matched to a gene: 4. CDR3 nucleotide sequence: TGTGCCAGCAGCTTAGGTACAGGGGCGAGCAATCAGCCCCAGCATTTT. This sequence encodes CASSLGTGASNQPQHF.

The genes are TRBV6-2 or TRBV6-3 and TRBJ1-2; 7 nucleotides line up with TRBD1. This CDR3 comprises 15 residues. The V segment lost 6 bases and the J segment 7 bases; nucleotides outside the gene matches: 14. Germline V gene sequence: CDR1 MNHEY, CDR2 SVGEGT. The CDR3 here is CASSLLGQGVGGYTF. The CDR3 DNA follows: TGTGCCAGCAGCCTGCTGGGCCAGGGGGTTGGTGGCTACACCTTC.

This clone was seen only once. The V call is TRBV2, the J call TRBJ2-3; no clear D gene. Germline CDR1 SNHLY, CDR2 FYNNEI. The length of the CDR3 is 14 residues. The germline V and J ends were trimmed by 5 bases and 4 bases, with 13 bases remaining between them. The CDR3 protein is CASSLAEKPDTQYF. DNA for the CDR3: TGTGCCAGCAGTTTGGCAGAAAAACCAGATACGCAGTATTTT.

The chain recombines TRBV3-1 (or the pseudogene TRBV3-2) with TRBJ2-5, with 8 nucleotides matching TRBD2. V gave up 1 base and J gave up 1 base; unmatched junction bases: 2. Germline V lookup: CDR1 LGHDT, CDR2 YNNKEL (reference sequence). CDR3 length: 15 residues. CDR3: CASSQVAGSQETQYF. The CDR3 region has the DNA TGTGCCAGCAGCCAAGTAGCGGGGAGCCAAGAGACCCAGTACTTC.

The chain joins TRBV4-2 to TRBJ2-2; D perhaps matches TRBD1 (6 bases). Germline lookup yields CDR1 LGHNA and CDR2 YNFKEQ. There are 15 residues in the CDR3. V lost 4 bases, J lost 1 base, and 10 bases lay in between. The CDR3 DNA reads TGTGCCAGCAGCCGGCCGGACAGGAACACCGGGGAGCTGTTTTTT. This encodes CASSRPDRNTGELFF.

The gene calls are TRBV7-2 and TRBJ2-2, with 7 positions matching TRBD2. Germline V gene sequence: CDR1 SGHTA, CDR2 FQGNSA. CDR3 length: 15 amino acids. V was pared by 3 bases and J by 3 bases, with 4 bases of the junction left unmatched. The CDR3, as DNA: TGTGCCAGCAGCTTGAGCGGGAAGTACACCGGGGAGCTGTTTTTT. Translation gives CASSLSGKYTGELFF.

The chain couples TRBV3-1 (or the pseudogene TRBV3-2) to TRBJ1-2; 7 nucleotides align to TRBD1. After removal of 4 bases from V and 8 bases from J, the junction contained 10 bases not matched to a gene. The V gene's germline CDR1 is LGHDT and CDR2 YNNKEL (reference sequence). The CDR3 consists of 14 residues. The CDR3 coding sequence is TGTGCCAGCAGCCCGACAGGGCCTTCGGGAGGCTACACCTTC. It codes for CASSPTGPSGGYTF.

This chain connects TRBV6-1 to TRBJ1-3; 10 nucleotides line up with TRBD1. The CDR3 has 16 residues. The germline gives CDR1 MNHNS, CDR2 SASEGT. V lost 4 bases, J lost 2 bases, and 5 bases stayed unmatched. In DNA form, the CDR3 reads TGTGCCAGCAGTGGTGACAGGGGGCAAACTGGAAACACCATATATTTT. Residues: CASSGDRGQTGNTIYF.

This chain joins TRBV6-1 and TRBJ1-5; D uncertain. CDR1 MNHNS and CDR2 SASEGT come from the germline V gene. The V end was cut by 0 bases, the J end by 11 bases, with 14 bases between. CDR3 length equals 14 residues. CDR3 DNA sequence: TGTGCCAGCAGTGAAGCTCAAGCCGCGAGGGCCCAGCATTTT. Translated, it gives CASSEAQAARAQHF.

The chain uses TRBV7-2 and TRBJ1-2, with D possibly being TRBD1 (5 bases). This CDR3 has 15 residues. Germline lookup yields CDR1 SGHTA and CDR2 FQGNSA. With 0 bases removed from V and 4 bases from J, the gap between germline ends came to 12 bases. The CDR3 DNA follows: TGTGCCAGCAGCTTAGCCAGGGAACCTTCCTATGGCTACACCTTC. It codes for CASSLAREPSYGYTF.